A single sample gave rise to the 6 T cell receptor beta chains below, sequenced in a study of cytomegalovirus exposure and HLA in healthy donors. Researchers ran the PCR with 60 Vbeta and 13 Jbeta primers. This table comes from immunoSEQ multiplex PCR, and its TCRdb copy is limited to in-frame clones, with some not included. This sample's clone table lists about 160,000 clones. Sequencing was performed on PBMCs. The source of these receptors is a man aged 25 to 40 in good health and CMV-seronegative.

The rearrangement joins TRBV28 to TRBJ2-1; D gene uncertain. Germline assignment: CDR1 MDHEN and CDR2 SYDVKM. This CDR3 region has 10 residues. V gave up 8 bases and J gave up 4 bases, with 3 bases separating them. Here the CDR3 DNA reads TGTGCCAGCCAATACAATGAGCAGTTCTTC. It encodes CASQYNEQFF.

The chain has TRBV10-1 and TRBJ2-1; 8 bases agree with TRBD1. The CDR3 extends over 16 amino acids. J gave up 0 bases and V 6 bases, and 7 bases lay outside the gene matches. Germline loops: CDR1 WNHNN, CDR2 SYGVQD (reference sequence). CDR3 DNA: TGCGCCAGCAGAGCACACGGACAGGGCTCCTACAATGAGCAGTTCTTC. This sequence encodes CASRAHGQGSYNEQFF.

This chain links TRBV27 with TRBJ1-1, with 12 bases lining up with TRBD1. The CDR3 is made up of 15 amino acids. V gave up 6 bases and J gave up 4 bases; unmatched junction bases: 6. CDR1 is MNHEY, CDR2 SMNVEV, per germline (reference sequence). CDR3 DNA: TGTGCCAGCAGGCCGGGACAGGGGGCGGTCACTGAAGCTTTCTTT. Translated: CASRPGQGAVTEAFF.

The V call is TRBV28, the J call TRBJ2-3; possibly TRBD1 for D (6 bases). Germline CDR1 is MDHEN and CDR2 is SYDVKM. Trimming left V 6 bases short and J 5 bases short, with 15 bases between. The CDR3 spans 14 residues. The CDR3 sequence is CASSSQDRRDTQYF. The CDR3 region has the DNA TGTGCCAGCAGCTCTCAAGACAGGAGAGATACGCAGTATTTT.

This rearrangement joins TRBV2 to TRBJ2-2; TRBD1 matches 7 bases. This CDR3 is built from 16 residues. From germline, CDR1 is SNHLY and CDR2 FYNNEI. The J segment lost 6 bases and the V segment lost 7 bases, leaving 14 bases of the junction unmatched. This chain's CDR3 is CASTVNEGAGPGELFF. The DNA for the CDR3 is TGTGCCAGCACAGTGAACGAGGGGGCAGGGCCCGGGGAGCTGTTTTTT.

This chain connects TRBV28 to TRBJ2-3, with TRBD2 matching 11 bases. Germline V gene data show CDR1 as MDHEN and CDR2 as SYDVKM. The CDR3 extends over 15 amino acids. Losses at the gene ends were 4 bases for V and 6 bases for J; bases not matched to a gene: 6. DNA for the CDR3: TGTGCCAGCAGTTACACTAGCGGGAGAGGGGATACGCAGTATTTT. The encoded protein is CASSYTSGRGDTQYF.